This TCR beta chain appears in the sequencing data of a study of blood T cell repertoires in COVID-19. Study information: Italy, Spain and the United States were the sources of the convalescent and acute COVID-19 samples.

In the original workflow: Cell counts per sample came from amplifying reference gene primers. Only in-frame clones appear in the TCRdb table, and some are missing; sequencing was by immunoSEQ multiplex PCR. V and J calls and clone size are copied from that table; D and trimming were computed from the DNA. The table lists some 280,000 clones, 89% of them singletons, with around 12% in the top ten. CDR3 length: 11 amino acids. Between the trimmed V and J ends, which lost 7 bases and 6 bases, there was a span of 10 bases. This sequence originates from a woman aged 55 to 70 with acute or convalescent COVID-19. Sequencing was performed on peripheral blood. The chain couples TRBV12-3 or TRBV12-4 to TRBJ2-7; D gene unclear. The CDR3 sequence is CASTRLGEQYF. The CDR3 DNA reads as TGTGCCAGCACCCGCCTAGGCGAGCAGTACTTC.